A single sample gave rise to the 8 T cell receptor beta chains below, sequenced in a study of blood T cell repertoires in COVID-19 (dated by TCRdb to 2018 to 2021). Library preparation used the immunoSEQ multiplex PCR assay. TCRdb's version of the immuneACCESS table is confined to in-frame rearrangements and falls short of the full clone set. An unresolved V gene accounts for under half of the shortfall where checked; the remainder is of unknown origin. Present in this sample are more than 65,000 clones, around 85% of which were seen just once. Approximately 5.1% of the sample is held by the ten biggest clonotypes. Source material: peripheral blood. These receptors were collected from a man in his sixties with acute or convalescent COVID-19.

The gene calls are TRBV6-2 or TRBV6-3 and TRBJ2-1; the match to TRBD2 covers 8 bases. The V segment lost 4 bases and the J segment 4 bases; nucleotides outside the gene matches: 9. The CDR3 totals 16 residues. The V gene's germline CDR1 is MNHEY and CDR2 SVGEGT. CDR3 loop: CASSWPSGGGYNEQFF. CDR3 nucleotide sequence: TGTGCCAGCAGTTGGCCTTCGGGCGGGGGGTACAATGAGCAGTTCTTC.

This rearrangement joins TRBV12-5 to TRBJ2-3, with D perhaps TRBD2 (6 bases). Trimming took 4 bases from V and 7 from J, leaving 12 bases between them. Per germline, CDR1 LGHNT and CDR2 FRNRAP. The CDR3 spans 13 residues. The CDR3: CASGSPGGHTQYF. CDR3 DNA sequence: TGTGCTAGTGGTTCCCCCGGGGGACATACGCAGTATTTT.

This clone was detected a few times. The chain recombines TRBV19 with TRBJ1-1; D uncertain. This CDR3 has 13 amino acids. Germline CDR1 reads LNHDA; CDR2 reads SQIVND (reference sequence). Trimming pared 4 bases from V and 6 bases from J, leaving 12 bases between. CDR3 amino acids: CASSKDSVSEAFF. DNA of the CDR3: TGTGCCAGTAGTAAGGACTCTGTCTCTGAAGCTTTCTTT.

In DNA, the CDR3 is TGTGCCAGCAGTGAACTCACGGCAGGGGGGAAGACTGAAGCTTTCTTT. Protein: CASSELTAGGKTEAFF. This chain connects TRBV6-1 to TRBJ1-1, with 7 bases identical to TRBD1. Per germline, CDR1 MNHNS and CDR2 SASEGT. J gave up 5 bases and V 2 bases, and 11 bases lay outside the gene matches. The CDR3 is 16 amino acids.

This chain links TRBV12-5 with TRBJ1-6; D possibly corresponds to TRBD1 (6 bases). The germline V and J ends were trimmed by 6 bases and 0 bases, with 9 bases remaining between them. From germline, CDR1 is LGHNT and CDR2 FRNRAP. This CDR3 has 15 residues. The CDR3 DNA reads as TGTGCTAGTGGGACAGGCAACTCCTATAATTCACCCCTCCACTTT. Protein product: CASGTGNSYNSPLHF.

The chain combines TRBV10-3 with TRBJ2-3; TRBD2 matches 7 bases. Germline V gives CDR1 ENHRY, CDR2 SYGVKD. The CDR3 is 18 amino acids. Trimming took 0 bases from V and 0 from J; bases not matched to a gene: 9. CDR3: CAISESGASGTSTDTQYF. CDR3 DNA sequence: TGTGCCATCAGTGAGTCCGGGGCTAGCGGTACTAGCACAGATACGCAGTATTTT.

This chain links TRBV4-2 with TRBJ2-5, with D perhaps TRBD2 (7 bases). Germline loops: CDR1 LGHNA, CDR2 YNFKEQ. The V gene lost 1 base and the J gene lost 2 bases, with 20 bases spanning the gap. The CDR3 runs 18 residues. CDR3 in amino acids: CASSQGSVGGAVQETQYF. CDR3 bases: TGTGCCAGCAGCCAAGGGTCGGTGGGGGGGGCGGTTCAAGAGACCCAGTACTTC.

The chain recombines TRBV7-6 with TRBJ2-1; 9 bases line up with TRBD2. This CDR3 is 17 amino acids long. Trimming cost V 0 bases and J 5 bases; bases outside gene matches: 8. CDR1 SGHVS and CDR2 FNYEAQ come from the germline V gene. CDR3 sequence: CASSLALASGGNNEQFF. The DNA for the CDR3 is TGTGCCAGCAGCTTAGCGTTGGCGAGCGGGGGGAACAATGAGCAGTTCTTC.